A single sample gave rise to the 27 T cell receptor beta chains below, sequenced in a study of shared clonotypes between healthy human individuals. Libraries were prepared by immunoSEQ multiplex PCR; TCRdb keeps only in-frame clonotypes and omits some of them. The data show over 2 million clones, 85% to 95% seen once. Material: naive CD4+ T cells from PBMCs. Subset indicated: CD45RA+ positively selected. The receptor set was obtained from a man in his late teens or twenties in good health. Some clones in this sample may be carry-over from other donors' samples.

Comment on this clone: The CDR3 ends on some other residue instead of the conserved phenylalanine or tryptophan, so this is likely a read error. The rearrangement uses TRBV6-1 and TRBJ1-5; D possibly corresponds to TRBD1 (5 bases). The CDR3 consists of 13 residues. In germline, CDR1 is MNHNS, CDR2 SASEGT. Trimming removed 8 bases from V and 3 bases from J, with 11 bases in between. The CDR3 sequence is CASSGDLNQPQHL. CDR3 nucleotides: TGTGCCAGCTCGGGGGACCTCAATCAGCCCCAGCATCTT.

The chain couples TRBV5-1 to TRBJ2-1, with TRBD1 identical over 10 bases. CDR1 and CDR2 (germline): SGHRS, YFSETQ. The CDR3 has 15 residues. With 4 bases clipped from V and 4 bases from J, the junction kept 5 bases outside the gene matches. CDR3 sequence (DNA): TGCGCCAGCAGCCGGGGACAGGGGATGTACAATGAGCAGTTCTTC. Its translation is CASSRGQGMYNEQFF.

The chain uses TRBV2 and TRBJ1-2; no clear D. Germline V gene sequence: CDR1 SNHLY, CDR2 FYNNEI. The CDR3 totals 12 residues. V lost 3 bases and J 4 bases, leaving 6 bases between the germline ends. Here the CDR3 reads CASSDTSYGYTF. CDR3 DNA sequence: TGTGCCAGCAGTGACACCAGCTATGGCTACACCTTC.

The chain couples TRBV6-5 to TRBJ1-4; D call uncertain. The V gene lost 5 bases and the J gene lost 2 bases, with 6 bases spanning the gap. Germline CDR1 and CDR2: MNHEY and SVGAGI. The length of the CDR3 is 13 residues. The CDR3 reads CASSPGTNEKLFF. The CDR3 bases are TGTGCCAGCAGTCCAGGCACTAATGAAAAACTGTTTTTT.

Details on this clone: At one boundary the junction diverges from the germline segment, which might be a read error. The chain employs TRBV5-8 and TRBJ2-5; 8 bases fit TRBD1. This CDR3 has 16 amino acids. From germline, CDR1 is SGHTS and CDR2 YDEGEE. CDR3 region: CASSLGGRGHVETQYF. The CDR3 bases are TGTGCCAGCAGTTTGGGTGGCAGGGGGCATGTGGAGACCCAGTACTTC.

The table lists this clone with a count of one. This rearrangement joins TRBV6-5 to TRBJ1-1; tentative D call: TRBD1 (6 bases). Germline-derived CDR1 and CDR2 are MNHEY and SVGAGI. The CDR3 loop spans 14 amino acids. Trimming left V 7 bases short and J 0 bases short, with 12 bases between. Here the CDR3 reads CASKTGPMNTEAFF. The CDR3, as DNA: TGTGCCAGCAAGACAGGCCCCATGAACACTGAAGCTTTCTTT.

The chain has TRBV6-1 and TRBJ1-1; 9 nucleotides align to TRBD1. With V trimmed by 6 bases and J by 4 bases, 9 bases remained unmatched. The germline CDR1 and CDR2 sequences are MNHNS and SASEGT. There are 15 residues in the CDR3. The CDR3 nucleotides read TGTGCCAGCAGGGATCCGGGACAGGGACCCACTGAAGCTTTCTTT. Its protein is CASRDPGQGPTEAFF.

The rearrangement uses TRBV4-3 and TRBJ2-3; TRBD2 matches 12 bases. Germline CDR1 is LGHNA and CDR2 is YSLEER. The CDR3 is 19 amino acids. After removal of 3 bases from V and 4 bases from J, the junction contained 14 bases not matched to a gene. The CDR3 spells CASSHRGVRTSGAADTQYF. The CDR3 DNA reads TGCGCCAGCAGCCACCGGGGGGTGAGGACTAGCGGGGCCGCAGATACGCAGTATTTT.

This rearrangement joins TRBV29-1 to TRBJ2-5, with TRBD2 as a possible D gene (5 bases). Germline V gene lookup returns CDR1 SQVTM and CDR2 ANQGSEA. Trimming took off 6 bases at V and 4 bases at J, with 12 bases between the two ends. The length of the CDR3 is 12 residues. The CDR3, as DNA: TGCAGCGTAGATTCACGGGGAGAGACCCAGTACTTC. Translating gives CSVDSRGETQYF.

This chain uses TRBV18 with TRBJ2-1, with TRBD2 matching over 7 bases. V was pared by 10 bases and J by 6 bases, with 6 bases of the junction left unmatched. Germline loops: CDR1 KGHSH, CDR2 LQKENI. The CDR3 covers 12 residues. The CDR3 sequence is CATSPGGNEQFF. The CDR3 nucleotides read TGTGCCACCTCCCCGGGGGGCAATGAGCAGTTCTTC.

J is TRBJ2-1 and V is TRBV2; TRBD2 matches 11 bases. Germline assignment: CDR1 SNHLY and CDR2 FYNNEI. The V and J ends lost 6 bases and 10 bases, in that order; junction bases with no gene match: 11. The CDR3 totals 15 residues. This chain's CDR3 is CASSSGTSGNREQFF. For the CDR3, the DNA is TGTGCCAGCAGCTCCGGGACTAGCGGTAATAGAGAGCAGTTCTTC.

The chain has TRBV2 and TRBJ1-1, with 10 bases that match TRBD1. The CDR3 runs 14 residues. Trimming at V came to 7 bases and at J to 3 bases, leaving 5 bases not matched to a gene. Germline values: CDR1 SNHLY, CDR2 FYNNEI. The CDR3 loop reads CASTRTGGHTEAFF. In DNA, the CDR3 is TGTGCCAGCACTCGGACAGGGGGACACACTGAAGCTTTCTTT.

The chain is built from TRBV7-6 and TRBJ2-1; 11 bases match TRBD2. J lost 8 bases, V lost 3 bases, and 9 bases had no gene match. The CDR3 runs 16 residues. Germline assignment: CDR1 SGHVS and CDR2 FNYEAQ. This chain's CDR3 is CASSFLAGGETHEQFF. The CDR3, as DNA: TGTGCCAGCAGCTTCCTAGCGGGGGGCGAGACGCATGAGCAGTTCTTC.

The chain combines TRBV27 with TRBJ2-1, with D unresolved. Germline CDR1 MNHEY, CDR2 SMNVEV (reference sequence). V lost 6 bases and J 9 bases, leaving 12 bases between the germline ends. This CDR3 spans 12 amino acids. The CDR3 DNA sequence: TGTGCCAGCAGCTCCTCGGGTTTTGAGCAGTTCTTC. Translated, it gives CASSSSGFEQFF.

DNA of the CDR3: TGCAGCGTTGGAGGGCAGGCCGGGTTAACTGAAGCTTTCTTT. It yields the protein CSVGGQAGLTEAFF. This chain links TRBV29-1 with TRBJ1-1; no clear D. Trimming took off 4 bases at V and 5 bases at J, with 17 bases between the two ends. From germline, CDR1 is SQVTM and CDR2 ANQGSEA. The CDR3 length is 14 residues.

The V call is TRBV29-1, the J call TRBJ2-3; unclear D gene. Germline CDR1 is SQVTM and CDR2 is ANQGSEA. This CDR3 comprises 12 residues. The germline V and J ends were trimmed by 6 bases and 5 bases, with 12 bases remaining between them. CDR3 region: CSVLFWKDTQYF. CDR3 in DNA: TGCAGCGTCCTTTTCTGGAAAGATACGCAGTATTTT.

In this sample, this clone turned up once. V gene TRBV5-1 combines with J gene TRBJ2-4, with unresolved D. Trimming stripped 3 bases from V and 9 bases from J, with 16 bases between. Germline CDR1 is SGHRS and CDR2 is YFSETQ. The CDR3 runs 14 residues. The CDR3 nucleotides are TGCGCCAGCAGCTCTCCGGACGGCCCAAGCATTCAGTACTTC. Translating it yields CASSSPDGPSIQYF.

The chain recombines TRBV4-3 with TRBJ2-1; 8 nucleotides line up with TRBD1. Germline CDR1 and CDR2: LGHNA and YSLEER. This CDR3 region has 17 residues. Trimming removed 0 bases from V and 4 bases from J; junction bases left unmatched: 8. CDR3 amino acids: CASSQETDRAWYNEQFF. The CDR3 region has the DNA TGCGCCAGCAGCCAAGAAACGGACAGGGCCTGGTACAATGAGCAGTTCTTC.

This clone occurred once. This rearrangement joins TRBV7-2 to TRBJ1-1; tentatively, D is TRBD1 (6 bases). The germline V gene encodes CDR1 SGHTA and CDR2 FQGNSA. Trimming took off 1 base at V and 6 bases at J, with 18 bases between the two ends. The CDR3 covers 16 residues. Written as DNA, the CDR3 is TGTGCCAGCAGCTTAGGATGGGCTGGGGGGCAAGCTGAAGCTTTCTTT. It specifies CASSLGWAGGQAEAFF. The full variable domain, in which reference TRBV7-2 and TRBJ1-1 provide the parts outside the CDR3, is GAGVSQSPSNKVTEKGKDVELRCDPISGHTALYWYRQSLGQGLEFLIYFQGNSAPDKSGLPSDRFSAERTGGSVSTLTIQRTQQEDSAVYLCASSLGWAGGQAEAFFGQGTRLTVV.

This chain connects TRBV7-9 to TRBJ2-5; D is undetermined. V was cut by 4 bases and J by 4 bases, with 13 bases left in between. Germline values: CDR1 SEHNR, CDR2 FQNEAQ (reference sequence). This CDR3 comprises 14 residues. The CDR3 region is CASSSLSRTETQYF. The CDR3 DNA is TGTGCCAGCAGCTCGTTATCGCGGACAGAGACCCAGTACTTC.

The chain uses TRBV7-7 and TRBJ2-2; 9 bases align to TRBD1. Germline V gives CDR1 SSHAT, CDR2 FNYEAQ (reference sequence). V lost 5 bases to trimming and J lost 3 bases; unmatched junction nucleotides: 4. The CDR3 is 15 amino acids. CDR3 DNA sequence: TGTGCCAGCAGCCCAAGGACAGGGGACACCGGGGAGCTGTTTTTT. This codes for CASSPRTGDTGELFF.

This chain joins TRBV7-2 and TRBJ1-2; the D gene is possibly TRBD1 (5 bases). Trimming pared 2 bases from V and 0 bases from J, leaving 13 bases between. The CDR3 has 16 residues. In germline, CDR1 is SGHTA, CDR2 FQGNSA. Written as DNA, the CDR3 is TGTGCCAGCAGCTTATCGGGGGTCAGAGCTAACTATGGCTACACCTTC. Encoded protein: CASSLSGVRANYGYTF. Combining the CDR3 with reference TRBV7-2 and TRBJ1-2 gives the whole variable domain GAGVSQSPSNKVTEKGKDVELRCDPISGHTALYWYRQSLGQGLEFLIYFQGNSAPDKSGLPSDRFSAERTGGSVSTLTIQRTQQEDSAVYLCASSLSGVRANYGYTFGSGTRLTVV.

The J gene is TRBJ2-7, the V gene TRBV4-2, with 7 bases that match TRBD2. Unmatched junction bases numbered 9, after V lost 5 bases and J lost 2 bases. The CDR3 is 15 amino acids. Germline V gives CDR1 LGHNA, CDR2 YNFKEQ. This CDR3 is CASSLGLVSAYEQYF. The CDR3 coding sequence is TGTGCCAGCAGCTTAGGACTAGTATCGGCCTACGAGCAGTACTTC.

The gene calls are TRBV28 and TRBJ1-2; D remains unclear. Trimming cost V 5 bases and J 0 bases, with 13 bases left between them. The germline V gene encodes CDR1 MDHEN and CDR2 SYDVKM. CDR3 length equals 15 residues. For the CDR3, the DNA is TGTGCCAGCAGTCCCGGACGGAAAGCTAACTATGGCTACACCTTC. Protein: CASSPGRKANYGYTF.

The chain combines TRBV30 with TRBJ2-5; 10 bases fit TRBD1. The CDR3 runs 14 residues. The V segment lost 4 bases and the J segment 4 bases; nucleotides outside the gene matches: 6. Per germline, CDR1 GTSNPN and CDR2 SVGIG (reference sequence). This chain's CDR3 is CAWNRQGAAETQYF. The CDR3 coding sequence is TGTGCCTGGAACAGACAGGGGGCGGCAGAGACCCAGTACTTC. Full variable domain (remainder filled in from reference TRBV30 and TRBJ2-5): SQTIHQWPATLVQPVGSPLSLECTVEGTSNPNLYWYRQAAGRGLQLLFYSVGIGQISSEVPQNLSASRPQDRQFILSSKKLLLSDSGFYLCAWNRQGAAETQYFGPGTRLLVL.

CDR3 in amino acids: CASSSAGHFSGNTIYF. The CDR3 coding sequence is TGTGCCAGCAGTTCGGCAGGTCACTTCTCTGGAAACACCATATATTTT. V usage is TRBV28 and J usage is TRBJ1-3, with unresolved D. The germline V and J ends were trimmed by 4 bases and 0 bases, with 13 bases remaining between them. This CDR3 region has 16 residues. Germline CDR1 reads MDHEN; CDR2 reads SYDVKM.

The chain uses TRBV13 and TRBJ2-7; 7 nucleotides match TRBD2. CDR1 and CDR2 from the germline V gene are PRHDT and FYEKMQ (reference sequence). The CDR3 is 16 residues long. Unmatched junction bases numbered 10, after V lost 5 bases and J lost 0 bases. The CDR3 is CASSRAGTMVSYEQYF. The CDR3 DNA sequence: TGTGCCAGCAGCAGAGCCGGGACTATGGTCTCCTACGAGCAGTACTTC.